This TCR beta chain derives from a study of neurological immune-mediated disorders. This clonotype was seen repeatedly, ten times or more. The controls, all healthy individuals, were blood bank volunteers in Maryland, USA. V trimming: 7 bases; J trimming: 6 bases; junction bases outside the gene matches: 11. The CDR3 totals 15 residues. Germline loops: CDR1 ENHRY, CDR2 SYGVKD. Synthesis of cDNA was accomplished via 5'RACE employing 10-nucleotide random UMIs. From 15-18 subjects, every sequencing run obtained over 160 million TCR-beta sequences. TCRdb recomputed calls from the 5' RACE reads with MiXCR, one row per CDR3 protein. Found here are more than 50,000 distinct CDR3 sequences, about 10% of them singletons; the top ten hold about 1.7%.

J is TRBJ2-7 and V is TRBV10-3, with 11 bases lining up with TRBD1. The sample taken for sequencing was PBMCs. The receptor was derived from a man in his 60s in good health. The CDR3 sequence: CAINSPGQGDFEQYF. In nucleotides, the CDR3 is TGTGCCATCAATTCCCCGGGACAGGGGGATTTCGAGCAGTACTTC.